This T cell receptor beta chain was retrieved from a study of blood T cell repertoires in COVID-19. Turning to the study itself: Researchers got acute and convalescent COVID-19 samples from the United States, Italy and Spain. The cDNA or gDNA used as material had been derived from T cells, B-cell-depleted T cells, or PBMCs.

In the study's own analysis: It was from reference gene primer amplification that nucleated cell counts were estimated. TCRdb's copy holds only in-frame clones and misses some; the assay was immunoSEQ multiplex PCR. From that table come the V and J calls and clone size; the DNA was used to work out D and trimming. Counted here are over 200,000 clones, 70% to 90% occurring once; the ten biggest clones make up roughly 12%. The CDR3 covers 17 residues. V was clipped by 3 bases and J by 0 bases; unmatched bases: 3. The V gene's germline CDR1 is SGHTA and CDR2 FQGNSA. The chain couples TRBV7-2 to TRBJ2-1; 12 nucleotides align to TRBD2. Source material: peripheral blood. This TCR was sampled from a woman under 30 who had recovered from COVID-19. CDR3 residues: CASSFGLAGSSYNEQFF. The CDR3 DNA is TGTGCCAGCAGCTTTGGACTAGCGGGAAGCTCCTACAATGAGCAGTTCTTC.